These 27 T cell receptor beta chains were all obtained from the same sample, sequenced in a study of spatial heterogeneity in lung cancer. Each CDR3 protein is one row after TCRdb ran MiXCR on the 5' RACE reads. Seen here are 43,000 or so distinct CDR3 sequences, 6.5% to 8.5% observed once, and the top ten hold around 45%. The time point here: sample taken at primary tumor resection. Frozen PBMC, nontumor lung or tumor provided whole RNA, which was sequenced unsorted. The sample in question was PBMCs, obtained at surgery. The receptor set was obtained from a female donor with early-stage non-small cell lung cancer.

This clonotype has ten or more counts. The V call is TRBV28, the J call TRBJ2-7, with 7 bases aligning to TRBD1. The germline gives CDR1 MDHEN, CDR2 SYDVKM. This CDR3 region has 13 residues. Trimming took 11 bases from V and 0 from J; bases not matched to a gene: 7. The CDR3 spells CAGTTGSSYEQYF. The DNA of the CDR3 is TGTGCCGGGACGACAGGGTCCTCCTACGAGCAGTACTTC.

The V call is TRBV12-3 or TRBV12-4, the J call TRBJ1-3; D possibly corresponds to TRBD1 (5 bases). V was shortened by 8 bases and J by 3 bases, with 11 bases between the two germline ends. This CDR3 region has 13 residues. CDR3 sequence reads: CASYRDLGNTIYF. For the CDR3, the DNA is TGTGCCAGCTATCGGGACCTTGGAAACACCATATATTTT.

This clonotype was detected only a few times. The rearrangement links TRBV29-1 to TRBJ2-7, with 8 bases that match TRBD1. V shed 6 bases and J 3 bases; nucleotides not matched to a gene: 4. Germline CDR1 reads SQVTM; CDR2 reads ANQGSEA. The CDR3 runs to 12 residues. CDR3 nucleotides: TGCAGCGTGACAGGGGCTATCTACGAGCAGTACTTC. Residues: CSVTGAIYEQYF.

This clonotype was picked up a small number of times. The chain links TRBV20-1 to TRBJ1-3; D is perhaps TRBD1 (6 bases). The CDR3 spans 13 residues. In germline, CDR1 is DFQATT, CDR2 SNEGSKA (reference sequence). Deletions cut 4 bases from V and 0 bases from J, with 7 bases between. CDR3 in amino acids: CSATRGSGNTIYF. The CDR3 nucleotides read TGCAGTGCTACCAGGGGCTCTGGAAACACCATATATTTT.

This clonotype was recorded a few times. The J gene is TRBJ1-1, the V gene TRBV28, with 7 bases lining up with TRBD1. The J segment lost 3 bases and the V segment lost 6 bases, leaving 7 bases of the junction unmatched. CDR1 and CDR2 from the germline V gene are MDHEN and SYDVKM. The CDR3 spans 14 residues. The CDR3 here is CASSPRQGDTEAFF. In DNA form, the CDR3 reads TGTGCCAGCAGCCCCAGACAGGGAGACACTGAAGCTTTCTTT. Filled out from reference TRBV28 and TRBJ1-1, the complete variable domain reads DVKVTQSSRYLVKRTGEKVFLECVQDMDHENMFWYRQDPGLGLRLIYFSYDVKMKEKGDIPEGYSVSREKKERFSLILESASTNQTSMYLCASSPRQGDTEAFFGQGTRLTVV.

In this sample, this clonotype turned up many times. The gene calls are TRBV3-1 and TRBJ1-2; D gene unclear. Germline V gene lookup returns CDR1 LGHDT and CDR2 YNNKEL (reference sequence). The CDR3 length is 15 residues. V lost 4 bases and J lost 7, with 19 bases in between. Written as DNA, the CDR3 is TGTGCCAGCAGCCCTTCTTCCTTAATACAAGGTGGCTACACCTTC. This translates into CASSPSSLIQGGYTF.

Concerning this clonotype: With a much larger clone just one base away, this may be a read error. Here the CDR3 omits its conserved ending phenylalanine or tryptophan, so a read error is the likely source. The rearrangement uses TRBV29-1 and TRBJ1-1; D uncertain. Trimming cost V 0 bases and J 8 bases, with 4 bases left between them. The germline V gene has CDR1 SQVTM and CDR2 ANQGSEA. The CDR3 runs 10 residues. The CDR3 region is CSVEDAEAFL. The DNA for the CDR3 is TGCAGCGTTGAAGATGCAGAAGCTTTCCTT.

In its sample, this clonotype was seen a few times. The J gene is TRBJ1-6, the V gene TRBV3-1, with 7 positions matching TRBD1. Germline V CDR1 and CDR2: LGHDT, YNNKEL (reference sequence). The J segment lost 9 bases and the V segment lost 4 bases, leaving 9 bases of the junction unmatched. This CDR3 is 15 amino acids long. The DNA for the CDR3 is TGTGCCAGCAGCCGGATCCAGGGGGGAAGTTCACCCCTCCACTTT. It translates to CASSRIQGGSSPLHF.

On this clonotype: A junction boundary mismatches the germline segment, possibly from a read error. The chain recombines TRBV18 with TRBJ2-7, with TRBD2 as a possible D gene (6 bases). The germline gives CDR1 KGHSH, CDR2 LQKENI. The CDR3 spans 12 residues. The CDR3, as DNA: TGTGTCAGCTCACCGAGGGGAGGCGAGCAGTACTTC. Its protein is CVSSPRGGEQYF.

This clonotype was counted many times. The chain couples TRBV10-3 to TRBJ1-1; the D gene is possibly TRBD1 (5 bases). The CDR3 runs to 15 residues. Germline lookup yields CDR1 ENHRY and CDR2 SYGVKD. Trimming left V 3 bases short and J 4 bases short, with 15 bases between. The DNA of the CDR3 is TGTGCCATCAGTGACCCACAGGCCCCTTTCACTGAAGCTTTCTTT. Amino acid sequence: CAISDPQAPFTEAFF.

This clonotype came up many times. V usage is TRBV28 and J usage is TRBJ2-7; D remains ambiguous. V was shortened by 8 bases and J by 0 bases, with 11 bases between the two germline ends. The CDR3 is 13 amino acids. Germline CDR1 reads MDHEN; CDR2 reads SYDVKM. The CDR3 here is CASFRTNSYEQYF. The CDR3 coding sequence is TGTGCCAGCTTCCGCACAAACTCCTACGAGCAGTACTTC. The full variable domain, in which reference TRBV28 and TRBJ2-7 provide the parts outside the CDR3, is DVKVTQSSRYLVKRTGEKVFLECVQDMDHENMFWYRQDPGLGLRLIYFSYDVKMKEKGDIPEGYSVSREKKERFSLILESASTNQTSMYLCASFRTNSYEQYFGPGTRLTVT.

This clonotype was observed many times. The chain joins TRBV2 to TRBJ2-3; 10 bases align to TRBD2. Trimming at V came to 10 bases and at J to 2 bases, leaving 6 bases not matched to a gene. The CDR3 covers 14 residues. Germline CDR1 reads SNHLY; CDR2 reads FYNNEI. In DNA, the CDR3 is TGTGCCACTCAGCGGGGGGGGACCACAGATACGCAGTATTTT. Translated: CATQRGGTTDTQYF.

In this sample, this clonotype turned up many times. The chain joins TRBV18 to TRBJ2-2; TRBD1 matches 7 bases. Germline CDR1 and CDR2: KGHSH and LQKENI. The CDR3 contains 14 residues. J gave up 4 bases and V 5 bases, and 4 bases lay outside the gene matches. DNA for the CDR3: TGTGCCAGCTCAGGGACAGCCATCACCGGGGAGCTGTTTTTT. Residues: CASSGTAITGELFF.

V usage is TRBV5-1 and J usage is TRBJ1-4; 11 bases fit TRBD1. Germline CDR1 SGHRS, CDR2 YFSETQ. There are 15 residues in the CDR3. The J segment lost 8 bases and the V segment lost 3 bases, leaving 6 bases of the junction unmatched. The CDR3 here is CASSSSGTGGEKLFF. The CDR3, as DNA: TGCGCCAGCAGCTCCTCCGGGACAGGGGGAGAAAAACTGTTTTTT.

This chain joins TRBV18 and TRBJ1-4; D is uncertain. CDR3 length equals 13 residues. Per germline, CDR1 KGHSH and CDR2 LQKENI. V lost 2 bases and J lost 8, with 9 bases in between. CDR3 amino acids: CASSPGVNEKLFF. In DNA, the CDR3 is TGTGCCAGCTCACCAGGGGTGAACGAAAAACTGTTTTTT.

In this sample, this clonotype turned up many times. V usage is TRBV3-1 and J usage is TRBJ2-3; a possible D gene is TRBD2 (5 bases). Germline assignment: CDR1 LGHDT and CDR2 YNNKEL (reference sequence). V dropped 4 bases and J dropped 7 bases, with 18 bases sitting between them. This CDR3 spans 15 amino acids. This chain's CDR3 is CASSLPGSLGYTQYF. CDR3 in DNA: TGTGCCAGCAGCCTCCCTGGGAGCCTAGGCTATACGCAGTATTTT.

V gene TRBV19 combines with J gene TRBJ2-7; 9 bases are shared with TRBD1. CDR3 size: 15 residues. Germline CDR1 reads LNHDA; CDR2 reads SQIVND (reference sequence). J was trimmed by 4 bases and V by 5 bases; bases with no gene match: 9. CDR3 coding DNA: TGTGCCAGTAGTCCGGGGACAGGGTACGATTACGAGCAGTACTTC. Translated: CASSPGTGYDYEQYF.

This clonotype came up a few times. J is TRBJ2-1 and V is TRBV10-1; unclear D gene. Trimming shortened V by 3 bases and J by 4 bases, and 10 bases separated the two germline ends. CDR1 and CDR2 (germline): WNHNN, SYGVQD (reference sequence). The CDR3 has 14 residues. CDR3 nucleotides: TGCGCCAGCAGTGAAAATCCCGCTTACAATGAGCAGTTCTTC. Its protein product is CASSENPAYNEQFF.

The V call is TRBV6-6, the J call TRBJ1-6; 9 bases line up with TRBD1. Trimming cost V 6 bases and J 10 bases; bases outside gene matches: 13. CDR3 length: 16 residues. The germline V gene has CDR1 MNHNY and CDR2 SVGAGI (reference sequence). The CDR3 DNA sequence: TGTGCCAGCAGCGATAACAGGGGGCGGGTGGGCTCACCCCTCCACTTT. It yields the protein CASSDNRGRVGSPLHF.

This clonotype appeared a few times. The V gene is TRBV2, the J gene TRBJ2-3, with D possibly matching TRBD2 (6 bases). The V gene's germline CDR1 is SNHLY and CDR2 FYNNEI. This CDR3 contains 13 residues. Trimming took off 5 bases at V and 4 bases at J, with 10 bases between the two ends. The CDR3, as DNA: TGTGCCAGCAGTCTGGAGGGAGCAGATACGCAGTATTTT. It yields the protein CASSLEGADTQYF.

This clonotype was counted at least ten times. This chain uses TRBV29-1 with TRBJ2-2, with a possible D match to TRBD1 (5 bases). CDR3 length equals 13 residues. CDR1 is SQVTM and CDR2 is ANQGSEA in the germline V gene. V shed 4 bases and J shed 7 bases, with 13 bases lying between them. CDR3: CSVGQNLGGELFF. The CDR3 region has the DNA TGCAGCGTTGGACAGAATCTAGGCGGGGAGCTGTTTTTT.

This clonotype was seen only a few times. The CDR3 coding sequence is TGCGCCAGCAGCGCAACTCCGGGACAGGGGTCGGACGAGCAGTACTTC. It encodes CASSATPGQGSDEQYF. The chain is built from TRBV4-3 and TRBJ2-7; 10 positions match TRBD1. The V gene end was trimmed by 5 bases and the J gene end by 5 bases; junction bases not matched to a gene: 12. The V gene's germline CDR1 is LGHNA and CDR2 YSLEER. CDR3 length equals 16 residues.

This clonotype has a handful of counts. The chain links TRBV2 to TRBJ1-5; D call uncertain. This CDR3 spans 14 amino acids. Germline V CDR1 and CDR2: SNHLY, FYNNEI. V lost 6 bases to trimming and J lost 5 bases, with 14 bases between them. As DNA, the CDR3 is TGTGCCAGCAGGAGTGGTCAACGGGATCAGCCCCAGCATTTT. Its translation is CASRSGQRDQPQHF.

This clonotype has a count of ten or more. The rearrangement links TRBV5-1 to TRBJ1-1; unclear D gene. The CDR3 is 14 residues long. V was shortened by 2 bases and J by 4 bases, with 12 bases between the two germline ends. The germline V gene encodes CDR1 SGHRS and CDR2 YFSETQ. CDR3 sequence (DNA): TGCGCCAGCAGCTTTCTGAAGGACGGCACTGAAGCTTTCTTT. Residues: CASSFLKDGTEAFF.

This chain connects TRBV20-1 to TRBJ1-1; D might be TRBD1 (5 bases). Per the germline V gene, CDR1 is DFQATT and CDR2 is SNEGSKA (reference sequence). This CDR3 has 13 residues. V was trimmed by 6 bases and J by 4 bases, leaving 15 bases between them. The CDR3 reads CSASGPIGTEAFF. DNA for the CDR3: TGCAGTGCCTCAGGGCCCATCGGCACTGAAGCTTTCTTT.

This chain uses TRBV7-6 with TRBJ1-3, with a possible D match to TRBD1 (5 bases). CDR1 is SGHVS and CDR2 is FNYEAQ in the germline V gene. The CDR3 has 15 amino acids. V was shortened by 2 bases and J by 3 bases, with 11 bases between the two germline ends. This CDR3 reads CASSLLPQGGNTIYF. In DNA form, the CDR3 reads TGTGCCAGCAGCTTACTCCCCCAGGGTGGAAACACCATATATTTT.

This clonotype was observed at least ten times. The chain joins TRBV6-1 to TRBJ1-1, with TRBD1 matching over 7 bases. Germline V gives CDR1 MNHNS, CDR2 SASEGT. V dropped 4 bases and J dropped 1; count of bases not matched to a gene: 0. The CDR3 contains 13 residues. This CDR3 is CASSGQGNTEAFF. Here the CDR3 DNA reads TGTGCCAGCAGTGGACAGGGGAACACTGAAGCTTTCTTT.